The source of this TCR beta chain is a study of response to subunit inactivated influenza vaccine. Regarding the study as a whole: Few new T cells, the authors suggested, are recruited by each seasonal influenza vaccination.

To note about this clonotype: Antigen: not known.

Germline-derived CDR1 and CDR2 are DFQATT and SNEGSKA (reference sequence). CDR3 length equals 13 residues. V was pared by 6 bases and J by 5 bases, with 8 bases of the junction left unmatched. In TCRdb, the RT-PCR reads were re-called with MiXCR into one record per CDR3 protein. The sample consists of about 650,000 distinct CDR3 sequences, 14% of them appearing once. This clonotype was obtained from a man aged 45 to 65 who received an inactivated influenza vaccine. This chain uses TRBV20-1 with TRBJ2-5, with 8 bases identical to TRBD2. This specimen was PBMCs from blood, taken approximately 15 days before vaccination. The CDR3 loop is CSASGSLGETQYF. In DNA form, the CDR3 reads TGCAGTGCGAGCGGGAGTTTGGGTGAGACCCAGTACTTC.